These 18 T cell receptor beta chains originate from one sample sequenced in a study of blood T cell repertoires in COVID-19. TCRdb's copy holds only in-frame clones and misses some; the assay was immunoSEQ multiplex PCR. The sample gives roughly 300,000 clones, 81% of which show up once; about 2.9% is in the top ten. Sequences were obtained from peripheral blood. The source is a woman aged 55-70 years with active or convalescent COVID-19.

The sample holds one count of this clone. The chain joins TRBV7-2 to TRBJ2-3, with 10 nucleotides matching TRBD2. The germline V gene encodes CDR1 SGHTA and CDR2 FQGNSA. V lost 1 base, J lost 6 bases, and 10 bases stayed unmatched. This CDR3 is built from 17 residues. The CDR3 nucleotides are TGTGCCAGCAGCTTAGGAGGAGTAGGTAGCGGGGGGGATACGCAGTATTTT. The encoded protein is CASSLGGVGSGGDTQYF.

CDR3 region: CASRITRNTGELFF. Here the CDR3 DNA reads TGTGCCAGCCGCATTACTAGGAACACCGGGGAGCTGTTTTTT. The chain has TRBV7-6 and TRBJ2-2; possibly TRBD2 for D (5 bases). V was cut by 8 bases and J by 1 base, with 11 bases left in between. The CDR3 runs 14 residues. The germline gives CDR1 SGHVS, CDR2 FNYEAQ.

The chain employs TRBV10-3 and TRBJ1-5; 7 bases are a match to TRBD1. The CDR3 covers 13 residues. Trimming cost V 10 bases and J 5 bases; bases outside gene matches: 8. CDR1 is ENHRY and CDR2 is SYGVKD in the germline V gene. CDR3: CATTATGDQPQHF. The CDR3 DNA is TGTGCCACCACAGCAACAGGGGATCAGCCCCAGCATTTT.

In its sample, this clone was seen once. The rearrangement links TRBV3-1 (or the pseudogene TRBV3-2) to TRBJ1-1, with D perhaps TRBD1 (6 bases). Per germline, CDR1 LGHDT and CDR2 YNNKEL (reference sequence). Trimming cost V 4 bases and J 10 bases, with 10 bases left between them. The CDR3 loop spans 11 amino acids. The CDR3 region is CASSLTGPAFF. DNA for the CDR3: TGTGCCAGCAGCCTCACAGGGCCAGCTTTCTTT.

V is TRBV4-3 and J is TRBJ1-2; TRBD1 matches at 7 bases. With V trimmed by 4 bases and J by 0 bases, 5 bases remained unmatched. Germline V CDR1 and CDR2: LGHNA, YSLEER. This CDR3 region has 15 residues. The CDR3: CASSRTQGTNYGYTF. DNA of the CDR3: TGCGCCAGCAGCCGCACACAGGGGACTAACTATGGCTACACCTTC.

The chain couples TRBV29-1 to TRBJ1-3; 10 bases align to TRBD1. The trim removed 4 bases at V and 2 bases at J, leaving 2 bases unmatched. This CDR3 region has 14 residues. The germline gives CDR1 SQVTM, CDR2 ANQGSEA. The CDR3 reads CSVGDRGAGNTIYF. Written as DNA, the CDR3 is TGCAGCGTTGGGGACAGGGGAGCTGGAAACACCATATATTTT.

The CDR3 DNA reads TGTGCCAGTAGTGTCTCCCGTATAGACTATAATTCACCCCTCCACTTT. Translating gives CASSVSRIDYNSPLHF. The chain recombines TRBV19 with TRBJ1-6; no clear D gene. V was trimmed by 5 bases and J by 3 bases, leaving 14 bases between them. Germline lookup yields CDR1 LNHDA and CDR2 SQIVND (reference sequence). The CDR3 extends over 16 amino acids. Supplemented by reference TRBV19 and TRBJ1-6, the full variable domain reads DGGITQSPKYLFRKEGQNVTLSCEQNLNHDAMYWYRQDPGQGLRLIYYSQIVNDFQKGDIAEGYSVSREKKESFPLTVTSAQKNPTAFYLCASSVSRIDYNSPLHFGNGTRLTVT.

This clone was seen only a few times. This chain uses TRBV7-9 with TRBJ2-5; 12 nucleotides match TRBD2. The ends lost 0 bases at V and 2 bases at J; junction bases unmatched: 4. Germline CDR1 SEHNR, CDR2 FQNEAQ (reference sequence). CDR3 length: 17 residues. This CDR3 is CASSLAGLAGPQETQYF. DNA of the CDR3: TGTGCCAGCAGCTTAGCGGGACTAGCGGGCCCTCAAGAGACCCAGTACTTC.

The CDR3 bases are TGTGCCAGCAGCTTAAACCCTAGCGGGGGGAGCTCCTACAATGAGCAGTTCTTC. As protein: CASSLNPSGGSSYNEQFF. The chain uses TRBV7-3 and TRBJ2-1; 11 nucleotides line up with TRBD2. In germline, CDR1 is SGHTA, CDR2 FQGTGA. The V and J ends lost 1 base and 0 bases, in that order; junction bases with no gene match: 5. The CDR3 runs 18 residues.

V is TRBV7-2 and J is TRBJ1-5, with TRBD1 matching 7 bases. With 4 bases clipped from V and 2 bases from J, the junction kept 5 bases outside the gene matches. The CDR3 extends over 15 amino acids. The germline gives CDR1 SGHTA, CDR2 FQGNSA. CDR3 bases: TGTGCCAGCAGCTCCCACAGGGGCGGCAATCAGCCCCAGCATTTT. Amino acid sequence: CASSSHRGGNQPQHF.

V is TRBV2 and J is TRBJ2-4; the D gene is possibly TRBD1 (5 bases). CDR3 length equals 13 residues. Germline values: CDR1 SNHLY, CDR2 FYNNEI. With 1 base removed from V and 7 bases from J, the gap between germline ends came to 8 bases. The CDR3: CASSEVAGNIQYF. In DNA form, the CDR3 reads TGTGCCAGCAGTGAAGTAGCAGGGAACATTCAGTACTTC.

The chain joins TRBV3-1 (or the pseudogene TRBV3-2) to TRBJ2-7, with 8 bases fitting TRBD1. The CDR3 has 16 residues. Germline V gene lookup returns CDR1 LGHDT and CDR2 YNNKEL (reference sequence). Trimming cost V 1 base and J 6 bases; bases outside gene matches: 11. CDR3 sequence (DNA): TGTGCCAGCAGCCAAGGGGGCAGCAGGACAGGGACCGAGCAGTACTTC. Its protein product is CASSQGGSRTGTEQYF.

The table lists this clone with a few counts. The CDR3 nucleotides read TGTGCCAGTAGTATTTTTGGACAGGTAGATATGAACACTGAAGCTTTCTTT. It specifies CASSIFGQVDMNTEAFF. The chain employs TRBV19 and TRBJ1-1; TRBD1 matches 7 bases. Germline CDR1 is LNHDA and CDR2 is SQIVND (reference sequence). The ends lost 3 bases at V and 0 bases at J; junction bases unmatched: 10. This CDR3 spans 17 amino acids.

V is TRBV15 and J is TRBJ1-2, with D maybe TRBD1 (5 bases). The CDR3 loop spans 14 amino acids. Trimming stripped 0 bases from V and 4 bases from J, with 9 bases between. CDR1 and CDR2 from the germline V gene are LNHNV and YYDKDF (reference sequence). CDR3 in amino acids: CATSRDRTPYGYTF. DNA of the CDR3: TGTGCCACCAGCAGAGATAGGACACCCTATGGCTACACCTTC. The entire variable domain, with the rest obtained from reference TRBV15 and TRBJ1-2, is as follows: DAMVIQNPRYQVTQFGKPVTLSCSQTLNHNVMYWYQQKSSQAPKLLFHYYDKDFNNEADTPDNFQSRRPNTSFCFLDIRSPGLGDTAMYLCATSRDRTPYGYTFGSGTRLTVV.

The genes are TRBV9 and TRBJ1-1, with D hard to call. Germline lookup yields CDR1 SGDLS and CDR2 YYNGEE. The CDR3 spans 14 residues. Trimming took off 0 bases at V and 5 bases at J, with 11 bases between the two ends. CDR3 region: CASSVGPGRTEAFF. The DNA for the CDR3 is TGTGCCAGCAGCGTAGGACCGGGGAGGACTGAAGCTTTCTTT.

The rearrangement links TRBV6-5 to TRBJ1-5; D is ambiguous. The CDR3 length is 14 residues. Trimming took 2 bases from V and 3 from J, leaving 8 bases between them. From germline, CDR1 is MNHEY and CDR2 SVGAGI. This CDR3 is CASSYLSPNQPQHF. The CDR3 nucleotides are TGTGCCAGCAGTTACCTAAGCCCCAATCAGCCCCAGCATTTT.

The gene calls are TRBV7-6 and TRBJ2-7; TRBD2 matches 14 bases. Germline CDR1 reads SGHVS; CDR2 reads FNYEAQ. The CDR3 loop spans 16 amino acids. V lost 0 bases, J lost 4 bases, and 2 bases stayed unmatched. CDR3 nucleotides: TGTGCCAGCAGCTTAGCAGGACTAGCGGGGGGATACGAGCAGTACTTC. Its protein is CASSLAGLAGGYEQYF. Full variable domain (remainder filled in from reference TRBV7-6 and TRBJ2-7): GAGVSQSPRYKVTKRGQDVALRCDPISGHVSLYWYRQALGQGPEFLTYFNYEAQQDKSGLPNDRFSAERPEGSISTLTIQRTEQRDSAMYRCASSLAGLAGGYEQYFGPGTRLTVT.

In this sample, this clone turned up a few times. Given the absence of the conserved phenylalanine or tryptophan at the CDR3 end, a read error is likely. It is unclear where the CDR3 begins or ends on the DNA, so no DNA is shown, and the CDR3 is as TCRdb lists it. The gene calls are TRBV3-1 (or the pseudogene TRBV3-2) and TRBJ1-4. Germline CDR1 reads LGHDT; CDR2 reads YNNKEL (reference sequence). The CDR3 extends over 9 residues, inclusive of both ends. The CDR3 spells CASSRGEGR.